Presented here are 20 T cell receptor beta chains from one specimen sequenced in a study of identical twins. One entry per CDR3 protein results from TCRdb running MiXCR on the 5' RACE reads. Here the sample spans roughly 1,500,000 distinct CDR3 sequences, less than 35% being singletons. Sequences were obtained from cord blood. All receptors come from a newborn girl in good health.

To note about this clonotype: A much larger clone lies a single base off, so this may be a read error. The chain uses TRBV4-2 and TRBJ2-7; a weak D match, TRBD2 (5 bases). The length of the CDR3 is 12 residues. Germline lookup yields CDR1 LGHNA and CDR2 YNFKEQ. CDR3 residues: CASSQGSSERYF. The CDR3 bases are TGTGCCAGCAGCCAAGGTAGTAGCGAGCGGTACTTC.

V usage is TRBV2 and J usage is TRBJ2-1; D might be TRBD1 or TRBD2, each matching 6 bases. The CDR3 totals 16 residues. Deletions cut 3 bases from V and 7 bases from J, with 19 bases between. Germline CDR1 is SNHLY and CDR2 is FYNNEI. CDR3 sequence: CASSDRGVRVGNEQFF. CDR3 sequence (DNA): TGTGCCAGCAGTGATAGGGGGGTGAGGGTGGGAAATGAGCAGTTCTTC.

This clonotype was detected only a few times. The chain is built from TRBV7-2 and TRBJ2-7; no definite D call. Germline V CDR1 and CDR2: SGHTA, FQGNSA. The CDR3 runs 14 residues. V dropped 3 bases and J dropped 0 bases, with 9 bases sitting between them. The CDR3 DNA sequence: TGTGCCAGCAGCTTCCCTCGACTCTCCTACGAGCAGTACTTC. It specifies CASSFPRLSYEQYF.

The chain recombines TRBV10-3 with TRBJ1-1; a possible D gene is TRBD1 (6 bases). Germline loops: CDR1 ENHRY, CDR2 SYGVKD. The CDR3 spans 14 residues. Trimming removed 4 bases from V and 4 bases from J, with 13 bases in between. CDR3 amino acids: CAISALTGTTEAFF. Written as DNA, the CDR3 is TGTGCCATCAGTGCTCTTACAGGGACCACTGAAGCTTTCTTT.

This sequence joins TRBV10-3 and TRBJ1-3, with TRBD1 identical over 11 bases. V shed 7 bases, J shed 8 bases, and the junction held 4 bases outside the gene matches. Germline CDR1 reads ENHRY; CDR2 reads SYGVKD. There are 13 residues in the CDR3. DNA for the CDR3: TGTGCCATCACTTCGGGACAGGGGGACACCATATATTTT. Its translation: CAITSGQGDTIYF.

This clonotype was detected only a few times. The rearrangement links TRBV10-3 to TRBJ2-3; TRBD2 matches 12 bases. Per germline, CDR1 ENHRY and CDR2 SYGVKD. J gave up 6 bases and V 4 bases, and 11 bases lay outside the gene matches. This CDR3 spans 17 amino acids. CDR3 DNA: TGTGCCATCAGTGGGGAGACTAGCGGGGGACCCGGGGATACGCAGTATTTT. Its translation is CAISGETSGGPGDTQYF.

The chain carries TRBV5-1 and TRBJ2-5; D gene ambiguous. V was clipped by 1 base and J by 11 bases, with 3 bases between them. From germline, CDR1 is SGHRS and CDR2 YFSETQ. CDR3 length equals 9 residues. CDR3 DNA: TGCGCCAGCAGCTTGCGGCAGTACTTC. This sequence encodes CASSLRQYF.

This clonotype was observed a few times. The J gene is TRBJ2-3, the V gene TRBV6-5; D is uncertain. V was pared by 0 bases and J by 6 bases, with 16 bases between. Germline V gene data show CDR1 as MNHEY and CDR2 as SVGAGI. CDR3 length: 16 residues. The CDR3 nucleotides read TGTGCCAGCAGTTACTCCTCCCACTATGGCGGCGATACGCAGTATTTT. Residues: CASSYSSHYGGDTQYF.

The chain uses TRBV7-8 and TRBJ1-5; TRBD1 aligns across 7 bases. The CDR3 runs 18 residues. CDR1 is SGHVS and CDR2 is FQNEAQ in the germline V gene. J was trimmed by 3 bases and V by 4 bases; bases with no gene match: 15. The CDR3 spells CASSYLAPQGNYNQPQHF. The DNA of the CDR3 is TGTGCCAGCAGCTATTTGGCTCCACAGGGGAATTACAATCAGCCCCAGCATTTT. Filled out from reference TRBV7-8 and TRBJ1-5, the complete variable domain reads GAGVSQSPRYKVAKRGQDVALRCDPISGHVSLFWYQQALGQGPEFLTYFQNEAQLDKSGLPSDRFFAERPEGSVSTLKIQRTQQEDSAVYLCASSYLAPQGNYNQPQHFGDGTRLSIL.

This chain joins TRBV2 and TRBJ1-5, with D perhaps matching TRBD1 (6 bases). CDR1 and CDR2 (germline): SNHLY, FYNNEI. The V end lost 2 bases, the J end lost 1 base, and 12 bases lay between the germline ends. The CDR3 contains 16 residues. The CDR3 DNA sequence: TGTGCCAGCAGTGAATTGACAGGAAGAAGCAATCAGCCCCAGCATTTT. It encodes CASSELTGRSNQPQHF. Filled out from reference TRBV2 and TRBJ1-5, the complete variable domain reads EPEVTQTPSHQVTQMGQEVILRCVPISNHLYFYWYRQILGQKVEFLVSFYNNEISEKSEIFDDQFSVERPDGSNFTLKIRSTKLEDSAMYFCASSELTGRSNQPQHFGDGTRLSIL.

The rearrangement links TRBV20-1 to TRBJ2-5; D is possibly TRBD1 (6 bases). The V and J ends lost 5 bases and 5 bases respectively, with 18 bases between them. This CDR3 is built from 14 residues. The germline CDR1 and CDR2 sequences are DFQATT and SNEGSKA (reference sequence). CDR3 loop: CSAGNTGMGETQYF. The CDR3 DNA follows: TGCAGTGCTGGAAATACAGGGATGGGGGAGACCCAGTACTTC.

Regarding this clonotype: Its ends do not fully match the called genes, so a read error is possible. V and J are TRBV6-2 or TRBV6-3 and TRBJ2-7, with D perhaps assigned TRBD1 or TRBD2 (5 bases each). CDR1 and CDR2 (germline): MNHEY, SVGEGT. The CDR3 totals 15 residues. The CDR3 bases are TGTGCCAGCAATTACATGGGACCGACCCGTTACGAGCAGTACTTC. Translated, it gives CASNYMGPTRYEQYF.

This clonotype was detected only a few times. V and J are TRBV12-3 or TRBV12-4 and TRBJ2-7, with 8 nucleotides matching TRBD2. The CDR3 covers 16 residues. The V segment lost 1 base and the J segment 1 base; nucleotides outside the gene matches: 6. CDR3 in amino acids: CASSLGAGGLSYEQYF. As DNA, the CDR3 is TGTGCCAGCAGTTTAGGGGCGGGGGGCCTTTCCTACGAGCAGTACTTC.

The rearrangement uses TRBV5-1 and TRBJ2-2, with no clear D. Trimming shortened V by 2 bases and J by 4 bases, and 15 bases separated the two germline ends. The CDR3 totals 16 residues. Per germline, CDR1 SGHRS and CDR2 YFSETQ. The CDR3 loop is CASSFNLVIPTGELFF. DNA for the CDR3: TGCGCCAGCAGCTTCAACCTAGTCATCCCCACCGGGGAGCTGTTTTTT.

This clonotype has only a few counts. The junction does not match germline at one end; this may be a read error. V gene TRBV6-5 combines with J gene TRBJ1-5; TRBD1 agrees at 8 bases. Germline CDR1 and CDR2: MNHEY and SVGAGI. This CDR3 contains 15 residues. CDR3 sequence reads: CASSPGQVINQPQHF. For the CDR3, the DNA is TGCGCCAGCAGCCCGGGACAGGTTATCAATCAGCCCCAGCATTTT.

This chain uses TRBV5-1 with TRBJ2-1; TRBD1 or TRBD2 may be the D gene (5 bases each). The CDR3 runs 13 residues. Looked up from germline, CDR1 is SGHRS and CDR2 is YFSETQ. Trimming cost V 2 bases and J 6 bases, with 9 bases left between them. The CDR3 loop reads CASSFGTTNEQFF. CDR3 nucleotides: TGCGCCAGCAGCTTTGGGACCACCAATGAGCAGTTCTTC.

The CDR3 is CATSDGEQYF. Written as DNA, the CDR3 is TGTGCCACCAGCGATGGGGAGCAGTACTTC. The chain joins TRBV24-1 to TRBJ2-7; D unresolved. Trimming took 7 bases from V and 7 from J, leaving 7 bases between them. The CDR3 extends over 10 amino acids. Germline CDR1 is KGHDR and CDR2 is SFDVKD.

This clonotype was observed many times. The chain uses TRBV29-1 and TRBJ2-3; TRBD2 is a possible D gene (6 bases). Germline V CDR1 and CDR2: SQVTM, ANQGSEA. V was trimmed by 4 bases and J by 4 bases, leaving 15 bases between them. CDR3 length: 14 residues. CDR3 protein: CSVAVPGEADTQYF. The CDR3 DNA reads TGCAGCGTTGCGGTTCCGGGAGAGGCAGATACGCAGTATTTT.

This clonotype has more than one count but fewer than ten. The rearrangement joins TRBV24-1 to TRBJ2-2; the match to TRBD2 covers 9 bases. From germline, CDR1 is KGHDR and CDR2 SFDVKD. CDR3 size: 14 residues. V was pared by 9 bases and J by 5 bases, with 6 bases of the junction left unmatched. The CDR3 DNA reads TGTGCCACCGGCGGGGGGGCTTCTACCGGGGAGCTGTTTTTT. This translates into CATGGGASTGELFF.

This clonotype was detected a few times. The chain recombines TRBV6-2 or TRBV6-3 with TRBJ2-4; 8 nucleotides line up with TRBD2. The J segment lost 0 bases and the V segment lost 0 bases, leaving 10 bases of the junction unmatched. CDR3 length: 19 residues. The germline CDR1 and CDR2 sequences are MNHEY and SVGEGT. The CDR3 is CASSYSLAGGLLAKNIQYF. In DNA form, the CDR3 reads TGTGCCAGCAGTTACTCGCTAGCGGGTGGACTCTTAGCCAAAAACATTCAGTACTTC.